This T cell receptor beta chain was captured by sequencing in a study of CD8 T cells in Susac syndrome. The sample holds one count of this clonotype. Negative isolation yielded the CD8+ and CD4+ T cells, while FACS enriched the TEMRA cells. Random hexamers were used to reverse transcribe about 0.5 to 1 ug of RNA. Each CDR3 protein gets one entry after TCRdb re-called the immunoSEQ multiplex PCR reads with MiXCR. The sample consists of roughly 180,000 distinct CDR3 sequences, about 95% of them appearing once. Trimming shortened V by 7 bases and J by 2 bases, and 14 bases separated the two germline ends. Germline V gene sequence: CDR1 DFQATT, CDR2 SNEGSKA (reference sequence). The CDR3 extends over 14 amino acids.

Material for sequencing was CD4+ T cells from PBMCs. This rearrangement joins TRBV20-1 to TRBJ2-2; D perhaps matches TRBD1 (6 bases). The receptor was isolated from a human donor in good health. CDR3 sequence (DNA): TGCAGTGGCGGTTTTGGGGGCAACACCGGGGAGCTGTTTTTT. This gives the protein CSGGFGGNTGELFF.